This T cell receptor beta chain was identified during a study of metastatic and nonmetastatic thyroid tumors (dated by TCRdb to about 2020). Some background on the complete study: Repertoires from peripheral blood and from tumor or nodule tissue samples of malignant and benign thyroid patients were compared.

Library creation used PCR. The instrument was an Illumina HiSeq 4000. High-throughput sequencing was used to profile the TCR beta-chain CDR3 region of each patient. The study's processing was this. The researchers built a classifier to tell apart papillary thyroid cancer patients with distant metastasis, based on CDR3 differences among clinicopathological groups. The Shannon index was used to assess repertoire diversity, and the Morisita-Horn index was used to assess tumor-blood repertoire similarity. The public reads were reanalyzed by TCRdb: fastp trimming at Q25, MiXCR alignment, in-frame beta chains only. TCRdb, rather than the study authors, made the V and J calls. Counted in this sample were over 70,000 clones; more than 15% of them appeared once. The top ten clonotypes cover around 13% of the sample. Via the germline V gene, CDR1 is SNHLY and CDR2 FYNNEI. The CDR3 runs 12 amino acids, cysteine and phenylalanine included. The DNA shown is the 36-base CDR3, in frame from base 1.

Worth noting for this clone: Its antigen remains unidentified. This clone may be a read error of a much larger clone one base away. Other nucleotide sequences in the sample specify the same CDR3.

What the work shows at the level of the full study, not this receptor alone: In both blood and tumor samples, malignant tumors were reported to have significantly higher TCR beta diversity than benign nodules.

Before undergoing thyroid surgery, none of the patients had been given any kind of treatment. Using T-cell receptor beta sequencing, the researchers looked back retrospectively at clinical samples from patients, gathered between about 2011 and 2018. The sequencing sample was made of blood. The source is a female donor with papillary thyroid cancer or a benign thyroid nodule (not recorded which). Some clones in this sample may be carry-over from other donors' samples. The chain was built from TRBV2 and TRBJ2-3, with the identity of the D gene unclear. The nucleotide sequence reads TGTGCCAGCAGTGACACATCAGATACACAGTATTTT. It specifies CASSDTSDTQYF.